This T cell receptor (beta chain) was profiled in a study of CD8 T cells in Susac syndrome. Between the trimmed V and J ends, which lost 4 bases and 2 bases, there was a span of 17 bases. The germline gives CDR1 SGHNT, CDR2 YYREEE (reference sequence). The CDR3 spans 16 residues. Random-hexamer reverse transcription was applied to about 0.45 to 1 ug RNA. Each CDR3 protein gets one entry after TCRdb re-called the immunoSEQ multiplex PCR reads with MiXCR. The data hold about 24,000 distinct CDR3 sequences, with 80% to 95% observed a single time. This TCR was sampled from a human donor with Susac syndrome. The chain has TRBV5-4 and TRBJ2-3; D unclear. The sequenced material came from CD8+ T cells from PBMCs. The CDR3 DNA is TGTGCCAGCAGCCCTATCGATTTAACCAACACAGATACGCAGTATTTT. Translated, it gives CASSPIDLTNTDTQYF. Full variable domain (rest looked up from reference TRBV5-4 and TRBJ2-3): ETGVTQSPTHLIKTRGQQVTLRCSSQSGHNTVSWYQQALGQGPQFIFQYYREEENGRGNFPPRFSGLQFPNYSSELNVNALELDDSALYLCASSPIDLTNTDTQYFGPGTRLTVL.